One sample yielded the 31 T cell receptor beta chains listed below, sequenced in a study of T cell responses to AZD1222 COVID-19 vaccine. Produced via immunoSEQ multiplex PCR; TCRdb's table is partial and in-frame only. The top ten clones hold around 3.7% of a sample with approximately 80,000 clones, approximately 85% of them seen once. Here the sequenced sample was peripheral blood, taken 28 days after the second AZD1222 dose. The receptors come from an adult who received the AZD1222 COVID-19 vaccine.

The genes are TRBV5-1 and TRBJ2-7; TRBD1 matches at 9 bases. The CDR3 contains 14 residues. Per germline, CDR1 SGHRS and CDR2 YFSETQ. The V segment lost 4 bases and the J segment 2 bases; nucleotides outside the gene matches: 4. Here the CDR3 DNA reads TGCGCCAGCAGCCCCCGGACAGGGGCCTACGAGCAGTACTTC. Amino acids: CASSPRTGAYEQYF.

The rearrangement links TRBV5-1 to TRBJ2-7; 8 bases agree with TRBD2. This CDR3 has 15 residues. Germline V gene sequence: CDR1 SGHRS, CDR2 YFSETQ. Germline trimming cut 6 bases from V and 5 bases from J; bases unmatched to any gene: 13. Written as DNA, the CDR3 is TGCGCCAGCACCTTAAGCGGGAGTCTTTTAGACGAGCAGTACTTC. It yields the protein CASTLSGSLLDEQYF.

This clone has just one count. V and J are TRBV5-1 and TRBJ2-1, with 10 bases fitting TRBD2. Germline loops: CDR1 SGHRS, CDR2 YFSETQ. The CDR3 is made up of 15 amino acids. The V and J ends lost 0 bases and 3 bases, in that order; junction bases with no gene match: 0. The CDR3 DNA reads TGCGCCAGCAGCTTGGGGACTAGCGGCTACAATGAGCAGTTCTTC. Residues: CASSLGTSGYNEQFF.

The V call is TRBV4-1, the J call TRBJ2-1; 9 nucleotides agree with TRBD2. J gave up 12 bases and V 3 bases, and 6 bases lay outside the gene matches. CDR1 is MGHRA and CDR2 is YSYEKL in the germline V gene. CDR3 size: 13 residues. In DNA, the CDR3 is TGCGCCAGCAGCCATAGTAGCGGGAGTGTGCAGTTCTTC. It encodes CASSHSSGSVQFF.

The CDR3 nucleotides read TGTGCCAGTAGTCAAGCGGACAGGCCGTTTAGGGATGAGCAGTTCTTC. As protein: CASSQADRPFRDEQFF. This rearrangement joins TRBV19 to TRBJ2-1; 7 nucleotides line up with TRBD1. Trimming took 5 bases from V and 8 from J; bases not matched to a gene: 15. Germline lookup yields CDR1 LNHDA and CDR2 SQIVND (reference sequence). The CDR3 is made up of 16 amino acids.

The chain carries TRBV19 and TRBJ1-2; D gene uncertain. Germline V gives CDR1 LNHDA, CDR2 SQIVND (reference sequence). V lost 8 bases and J lost 5, with 9 bases in between. There are 11 residues in the CDR3. The CDR3 nucleotides read TGTGCCAGTTCTGGGGTTTATGGCTACACCTTC. Translation gives CASSGVYGYTF.

This chain links TRBV19 with TRBJ2-7; the match to TRBD1 covers 7 bases. The ends lost 4 bases at V and 6 bases at J; junction bases unmatched: 12. This CDR3 comprises 15 residues. CDR1 and CDR2 (germline): LNHDA, SQIVND (reference sequence). CDR3 loop: CASSTAGTVSLEQYF. CDR3 in DNA: TGTGCCAGTAGTACGGCCGGGACAGTGTCCCTCGAGCAGTACTTC.

The chain combines TRBV19 with TRBJ1-5, with 9 nucleotides matching TRBD1. Looked up from germline, CDR1 is LNHDA and CDR2 is SQIVND (reference sequence). The CDR3 consists of 15 residues. J gave up 6 bases and V 6 bases, and 9 bases lay outside the gene matches. The CDR3 DNA sequence: TGTGCCAGTAGGCCGGGACAGGGTCTCAGTCAGCCCCAGCATTTT. The encoded protein is CASRPGQGLSQPQHF.

The chain links TRBV5-4 to TRBJ2-4; TRBD1 agrees at 7 bases. CDR3 length: 16 residues. After removal of 4 bases from V and 2 bases from J, the junction contained 9 bases not matched to a gene. Germline V gene sequence: CDR1 SGHNT, CDR2 YYREEE (reference sequence). For the CDR3, the DNA is TGTGCCAGCAGCCGTAGGGGGCGTCTTCCCAAAAACATTCAGTACTTC. Translation gives CASSRRGRLPKNIQYF.

The CDR3 loop reads CASSYQGRAGEEQFF. CDR3 bases: TGTGCCAGCAGTTACCAGGGAAGAGCGGGGGAAGAGCAGTTCTTC. The chain is built from TRBV6-2 or TRBV6-3 and TRBJ2-1, with 8 bases identical to TRBD2. Trimming cost V 2 bases and J 10 bases; bases outside gene matches: 10. CDR1 and CDR2 from the germline V gene are MNHEY and SVGEGT. The CDR3 is 15 residues long.

The rearrangement uses TRBV18 and TRBJ1-5, with a weak D call TRBD1 (6 bases). The CDR3 contains 15 residues. Trimming stripped 0 bases from V and 7 bases from J, with 13 bases between. The germline V gene has CDR1 KGHSH and CDR2 LQKENI. CDR3 coding DNA: TGTGCCAGCTCACCACCGTTGGGGGCTCGACAGCCCCAGCATTTT. Translated: CASSPPLGARQPQHF.

This clone showed up just a few times. The rearrangement links TRBV18 to TRBJ2-1; D is perhaps TRBD2 (5 bases). Looked up from germline, CDR1 is KGHSH and CDR2 is LQKENI. Trimming removed 0 bases at V and 3 bases at J, with 6 bases between. CDR3 length: 14 amino acids. In DNA form, the CDR3 reads TGTGCCAGCTCACCACCGACTATCTACAATGAGCAGTTCTTC. Amino acids: CASSPPTIYNEQFF.

The V call is TRBV4-3, the J call TRBJ2-7; no clear D. Trimming shortened V by 0 bases and J by 2 bases, and 11 bases separated the two germline ends. Germline CDR1 LGHNA, CDR2 YSLEER. The CDR3 is 15 amino acids. CDR3 nucleotides: TGCGCCAGCAGCCAAGAAGGTGGGGTTCCCTACGAGCAGTACTTC. Its translation is CASSQEGGVPYEQYF.

This clone occurred once. V is TRBV30 and J is TRBJ2-5; 9 bases line up with TRBD2. V gave up 5 bases and J gave up 1 base; unmatched junction bases: 5. The CDR3 runs to 14 residues. Germline V CDR1 and CDR2: GTSNPN, SVGIG (reference sequence). CDR3: CAWFLAGIQETQYF. CDR3 nucleotide sequence: TGTGCCTGGTTCCTAGCGGGGATCCAAGAGACCCAGTACTTC.

This clone was recorded a few times. The rearrangement uses TRBV18 and TRBJ2-7; D might be TRBD1 (6 bases). Germline lookup yields CDR1 KGHSH and CDR2 LQKENI. Trimming shortened V by 4 bases and J by 6 bases, and 22 bases separated the two germline ends. The CDR3 has 16 amino acids. In nucleotides, the CDR3 is TGTGCCAGCTCACGGGCAGGGGTAACGTCCTCTCCCGAGCAGTACTTC. The encoded protein is CASSRAGVTSSPEQYF.

V and J are TRBV5-1 and TRBJ2-1; TRBD2 matches 8 bases. The V and J ends lost 3 bases and 0 bases, in that order; junction bases with no gene match: 5. Germline CDR1 is SGHRS and CDR2 is YFSETQ. This CDR3 region has 16 residues. DNA for the CDR3: TGCGCCAGCAGCTGGCTAGCGGGCAACTCCTACAATGAGCAGTTCTTC. Its protein product is CASSWLAGNSYNEQFF.

With regard to this clone: The same CDR3 arises from other DNA sequences in this sample as well. J is TRBJ1-5 and V is TRBV6-1; tentative D call: TRBD1 (6 bases). The CDR3 sequence is 14 residues long. CDR1 and CDR2 (germline): MNHNS, SASEGT. The germline V and J ends were trimmed by 3 bases and 0 bases, with 6 bases remaining between them. The CDR3 sequence: CASSETGSNQPQHF. DNA for the CDR3: TGTGCCAGCAGTGAGACAGGTAGCAATCAGCCCCAGCATTTT.

The gene calls are TRBV29-1 and TRBJ1-4; unclear D gene. Germline V CDR1 and CDR2: SQVTM, ANQGSEA. CDR3 length: 14 residues. The V end lost 5 bases, the J end lost 8 bases, and 18 bases lay between the germline ends. The CDR3 reads CSVSDTLGGEKLFF. CDR3 coding DNA: TGCAGCGTTTCAGACACATTGGGTGGGGAAAAACTGTTTTTT.

The chain carries TRBV20-1 and TRBJ1-4; the D is unclear. The CDR3 is 11 amino acids. Germline CDR1 is DFQATT and CDR2 is SNEGSKA (reference sequence). The V end lost 6 bases, the J end lost 8 bases, and 10 bases lay between the germline ends. The CDR3 DNA is TGCAGTGCCATGGGGTGGGAAAAACTGTTTTTT. It translates to CSAMGWEKLFF.

Here the CDR3 reads CASSLGSSYEQYF. CDR3 nucleotides: TGTGCCAGCAGCTTAGGGTCATCCTACGAGCAGTACTTC. This rearrangement joins TRBV11-3 to TRBJ2-7; no reliable D call. V was trimmed by 1 base and J by 1 base, leaving 5 bases between them. This CDR3 contains 13 residues. The germline V gene has CDR1 SGHNT and CDR2 YENEEA. The complete variable domain, with remaining parts taken from reference TRBV11-3 and TRBJ2-7, reads EAGVVQSPRYKIIEKKQPVAFWCNPISGHNTLYWYLQNLGQGPELLIRYENEEAVDDSQLPKDRFSAERLKGVDSTLKIQPAELGDSAVYLCASSLGSSYEQYFGPGTRLTVT.

The chain uses TRBV4-2 and TRBJ2-3, with TRBD2 matching 8 bases. Germline V lookup: CDR1 LGHNA, CDR2 YNFKEQ. The CDR3 loop spans 17 amino acids. Germline trimming cut 1 base from V and 0 bases from J; bases unmatched to any gene: 6. The chain's CDR3 is CASSQGSVAGSTDTQYF. In DNA form, the CDR3 reads TGTGCCAGCAGCCAAGGATCGGTAGCGGGGAGCACAGATACGCAGTATTTT.

This chain uses TRBV5-1 with TRBJ2-3; 13 bases map to TRBD2. There are 16 residues in the CDR3. The V and J ends lost 4 bases and 0 bases, in that order; junction bases with no gene match: 2. Germline CDR1 and CDR2: SGHRS and YFSETQ. The CDR3 DNA follows: TGCGCCAGCAGCGGGACTAGCGGGACTAGCACAGATACGCAGTATTTT. The encoded protein is CASSGTSGTSTDTQYF.

The chain links TRBV24-1 to TRBJ1-1; D remains unclear. The V gene's germline CDR1 is KGHDR and CDR2 SFDVKD. The CDR3 contains 11 residues. The V and J ends lost 9 bases and 2 bases respectively, with 6 bases between them. CDR3 bases: TGTGCCACCGCCCAAAACACTGAAGCTTTCTTT. Protein: CATAQNTEAFF.

This rearrangement joins TRBV6-5 to TRBJ2-1; the D is unclear. CDR1 is MNHEY and CDR2 is SVGAGI in the germline V gene. V was pared by 6 bases and J by 7 bases, with 16 bases between. The CDR3 runs to 14 residues. This chain's CDR3 is CASSSDVGWNEQFF. The CDR3 nucleotides read TGTGCCAGCAGCTCCGACGTCGGATGGAATGAGCAGTTCTTC.

The chain recombines TRBV28 with TRBJ1-6; 7 bases match TRBD1. Unmatched junction bases numbered 7, after V lost 1 base and J lost 7 bases. The CDR3 sequence is 16 residues long. Germline V gene sequence: CDR1 MDHEN, CDR2 SYDVKM. Written as DNA, the CDR3 is TGTGCCAGCAGTTTATTAAGGACAGGAGGCAATTCACCCCTCCACTTT. As protein: CASSLLRTGGNSPLHF. Based on the CDR3 plus reference TRBV28 and TRBJ1-6, the full variable domain is DVKVTQSSRYLVKRTGEKVFLECVQDMDHENMFWYRQDPGLGLRLIYFSYDVKMKEKGDIPEGYSVSREKKERFSLILESASTNQTSMYLCASSLLRTGGNSPLHFGNGTRLTVT.

The J gene is TRBJ2-3, the V gene TRBV4-3, with 10 bases matching TRBD2. The V gene end was trimmed by 0 bases and the J gene end by 6 bases; junction bases not matched to a gene: 18. Germline assignment: CDR1 LGHNA and CDR2 YSLEER. The CDR3 covers 20 residues. The CDR3 sequence: CASSQEGVAGGEGGVDTQYF. DNA for the CDR3: TGCGCCAGCAGCCAAGAGGGCGTAGCGGGAGGCGAAGGTGGGGTTGATACGCAGTATTTT.

The V and J genes are TRBV9 and TRBJ2-7; TRBD1 is a possible D gene (5 bases). The V and J ends lost 1 base and 4 bases respectively, with 15 bases between them. Germline assignment: CDR1 SGDLS and CDR2 YYNGEE. CDR3 length equals 15 residues. The CDR3 is CASSVSPGPQYEQYF. CDR3 coding DNA: TGTGCCAGCAGCGTAAGCCCAGGGCCCCAATACGAGCAGTACTTC.

The genes are TRBV5-1 and TRBJ2-7; TRBD1 agrees at 7 bases. The CDR3 consists of 15 residues. V shed 3 bases, J shed 6 bases, and the junction held 12 bases outside the gene matches. The germline CDR1 and CDR2 sequences are SGHRS and YFSETQ. CDR3 sequence: CASSSTGPPGGEQYF. In nucleotides, the CDR3 is TGCGCCAGCAGCTCGACAGGGCCACCTGGGGGCGAGCAGTACTTC.

The chain carries TRBV15 and TRBJ2-3; the D is unclear. Trimming removed 1 base from V and 1 base from J, with 12 bases in between. Germline loops: CDR1 LNHNV, CDR2 YYDKDF (reference sequence). The CDR3 covers 16 residues. CDR3 nucleotides: TGTGCCACCAGCAGAGGAGGACGTCAGGGCACAGATACGCAGTATTTT. This translates into CATSRGGRQGTDTQYF.

J is TRBJ1-1 and V is TRBV15, with 9 nucleotides matching TRBD1. J was trimmed by 5 bases and V by 4 bases; bases with no gene match: 5. Germline CDR1 and CDR2: LNHNV and YYDKDF (reference sequence). CDR3 size: 14 residues. The CDR3 loop reads CATSNYRGRTEAFF. The CDR3 region has the DNA TGTGCCACCAGCAATTACAGGGGGCGAACTGAAGCTTTCTTT. The full variable domain, completed using reference TRBV15 and TRBJ1-1, is DAMVIQNPRYQVTQFGKPVTLSCSQTLNHNVMYWYQQKSSQAPKLLFHYYDKDFNNEADTPDNFQSRRPNTSFCFLDIRSPGLGDTAMYLCATSNYRGRTEAFFGQGTRLTVV.

V usage is TRBV7-8 and J usage is TRBJ2-1; D is uncertain. Germline values: CDR1 SGHVS, CDR2 FQNEAQ. The V and J ends lost 0 bases and 5 bases respectively, with 8 bases between them. The CDR3 has 14 residues. CDR3 DNA: TGTGCCAGCAGCTTAGCCCGGAGAGACAATGAGCAGTTCTTC. Protein product: CASSLARRDNEQFF.